One and the same sample provided the 25 T cell receptor beta chains below, sequenced in a study of T cells in tuberculosis. Documented time point: new active TB diagnosis, blood taken before or within 7 days of starting treatment. Repertoires were generated with immunoSEQ multiplex PCR, while TCRdb's copy carries only in-frame clones and drops some. This sample yields about 49,000 clones, of which roughly 96% are seen a single time; 1.1% to 1.5% belongs to the top ten. The sample here was PBMCs, taken at tuberculosis diagnosis. Receptor source: an adult with tuberculosis.

This clone has just one count. V gene TRBV7-8 combines with J gene TRBJ2-3; 11 bases agree with TRBD2. The V gene's germline CDR1 is SGHVS and CDR2 FQNEAQ. With V trimmed by 0 bases and J by 7 bases, 9 bases remained unmatched. This CDR3 comprises 17 residues. The CDR3 reads CASSLAIGTSGAYTQYF. The DNA for the CDR3 is TGTGCCAGCAGCTTAGCGATTGGGACTAGCGGAGCATATACGCAGTATTTT.

The V gene is TRBV19, the J gene TRBJ1-5; D is perhaps TRBD1 (5 bases). V was clipped by 2 bases and J by 2 bases, with 13 bases between them. CDR3 length equals 16 residues. Per germline, CDR1 LNHDA and CDR2 SQIVND (reference sequence). The CDR3 DNA follows: TGTGCCAGTAGTATAAAATTTGCACAGGGCAATCAGCCCCAGCATTTT. The encoded protein is CASSIKFAQGNQPQHF.

The chain combines TRBV15 with TRBJ2-7; 10 nucleotides align to TRBD2. After removal of 0 bases from V and 7 bases from J, the junction contained 6 bases not matched to a gene. The CDR3 contains 15 residues. Germline CDR1 LNHNV, CDR2 YYDKDF (reference sequence). Written as DNA, the CDR3 is TGTGCCACCAGCAGAGATCAAGGACTAGCGGAAGAGCAGTACTTC. This gives the protein CATSRDQGLAEEQYF.

The chain's CDR3 is CASSFGTGSREKLFF. CDR3 in DNA: TGTGCCAGCAGCTTTGGGACAGGGTCCCGAGAAAAACTGTTTTTT. The gene calls are TRBV7-9 and TRBJ1-4; 9 bases are shared with TRBD1. The CDR3 sequence is 15 residues long. The germline V gene encodes CDR1 SEHNR and CDR2 FQNEAQ (reference sequence). J was trimmed by 8 bases and V by 3 bases; bases with no gene match: 7.

The chain joins TRBV28 to TRBJ1-1; 8 bases are shared with TRBD1. Germline values: CDR1 MDHEN, CDR2 SYDVKM. The CDR3 is made up of 17 amino acids. Losses at the gene ends were 1 base for V and 0 bases for J; bases not matched to a gene: 7. The CDR3: CASSLSQGASMNTEAFF. Written as DNA, the CDR3 is TGTGCCAGCAGTTTATCCCAGGGGGCGTCCATGAACACTGAAGCTTTCTTT.

The rearrangement links TRBV7-2 to TRBJ2-1, with D perhaps TRBD1 (5 bases). CDR1 SGHTA and CDR2 FQGNSA come from the germline V gene. V was pared by 5 bases and J by 2 bases, with 13 bases between. CDR3 length: 15 amino acids. The CDR3: CASSPQVSAYNEQFF. Written as DNA, the CDR3 is TGTGCCAGCAGCCCACAGGTCAGCGCCTACAATGAGCAGTTCTTC.

The genes are TRBV28 and TRBJ2-2, with 7 bases lining up with TRBD1. The V gene end was trimmed by 5 bases and the J gene end by 6 bases; junction bases not matched to a gene: 6. CDR1 MDHEN and CDR2 SYDVKM come from the germline V gene. This CDR3 is built from 14 residues. CDR3 bases: TGTGCCAGCAGTAGACAGGGTATTGCCGGGGAGCTGTTTTTT. It codes for CASSRQGIAGELFF.

V is TRBV30 and J is TRBJ1-3; unclear D gene. Germline assignment: CDR1 GTSNPN and CDR2 SVGIG (reference sequence). V was trimmed by 3 bases and J by 1 base, leaving 7 bases between them. This CDR3 region has 13 residues. CDR3 amino acids: CAWSLVSGNTIYF. The CDR3 nucleotides are TGTGCCTGGAGCCTCGTTTCTGGAAACACCATATATTTT.

The chain recombines TRBV5-6 with TRBJ2-7; TRBD2 matches at 10 bases. The CDR3 spans 14 residues. In germline, CDR1 is SGHDT, CDR2 YYEEEE. Trimming took 4 bases from V and 2 from J; bases not matched to a gene: 3. The CDR3 DNA sequence: TGTGCCAGCAGCCTAGCGGGAGACGCCTACGAGCAGTACTTC. As protein: CASSLAGDAYEQYF.

The genes are TRBV27 and TRBJ2-1; 9 bases line up with TRBD2. The CDR3 runs to 15 residues. V trimming: 5 bases; J trimming: 6 bases; junction bases outside the gene matches: 8. Germline values: CDR1 MNHEY, CDR2 SMNVEV (reference sequence). The CDR3, as DNA: TGTGCCAGCAGTCAGGGACTAGCAACCCGCAATGAGCAGTTCTTC. Translation: CASSQGLATRNEQFF.

The chain links TRBV30 to TRBJ2-7; D is possibly TRBD2 (5 bases). The CDR3 is 15 residues long. Trimming left V 1 base short and J 2 bases short, with 15 bases between. Germline V gives CDR1 GTSNPN, CDR2 SVGIG (reference sequence). The CDR3 loop is CAWSARFGLAYEQYF. The CDR3 DNA follows: TGTGCCTGGAGTGCCCGGTTCGGACTTGCCTACGAGCAGTACTTC.

The chain carries TRBV5-5 and TRBJ2-7; maybe TRBD2 (6 bases). The CDR3 runs 16 residues. Between the trimmed V and J ends, which lost 5 bases and 2 bases, there was a span of 20 bases. From germline, CDR1 is SGHKS and CDR2 YYEKEE (reference sequence). The CDR3: CASRLRGHGGTYEQYF. The CDR3 region has the DNA TGTGCCAGCAGATTGAGAGGTCACGGAGGGACCTACGAGCAGTACTTC.

This clone was detected once. The chain employs TRBV7-3 and TRBJ2-3; TRBD1 is a possible D gene (5 bases). Germline lookup yields CDR1 SGHTA and CDR2 FQGTGA. V lost 5 bases, J lost 2 bases, and 14 bases lay in between. CDR3 length: 15 amino acids. The CDR3 DNA reads as TGTGCCAGCAGCCCCCTGGCGGACAACACAGATACGCAGTATTTT. Translation: CASSPLADNTDTQYF.

The rearrangement uses TRBV5-4 and TRBJ2-3; possible D gene TRBD1, 6 bases. This CDR3 has 13 amino acids. Looked up from germline, CDR1 is SGHNT and CDR2 is YYREEE (reference sequence). Between the trimmed V and J ends, which lost 1 base and 6 bases, there was a span of 9 bases. CDR3 DNA: TGTGCCAGCAGCTTGACAGGGAGTGATACGCAGTATTTT. Its translation: CASSLTGSDTQYF.

The chain is built from TRBV7-6 and TRBJ2-1, with D perhaps matching TRBD1 (7 bases). The length of the CDR3 is 15 residues. Germline V CDR1 and CDR2: SGHVS, FNYEAQ. V was cut by 5 bases and J by 10 bases, with 21 bases left in between. DNA of the CDR3: TGTGCCAGCAGCCCCAGGGGGGTCCGGGGTTACGAGCAGTTCTTC. Its translation is CASSPRGVRGYEQFF.

This chain uses TRBV28 with TRBJ2-5; TRBD2 might be the D (5 bases). Germline V gene data show CDR1 as MDHEN and CDR2 as SYDVKM. CDR3 length: 14 residues. V dropped 3 bases and J dropped 7 bases, with 15 bases sitting between them. The CDR3 DNA reads as TGTGCCAGCAGTTTTGAGGCCGACGAGGGGACCCAGTACTTC. It codes for CASSFEADEGTQYF.

The V call is TRBV2, the J call TRBJ1-6; D unclear. The V end lost 9 bases, the J end lost 7 bases, and 10 bases lay between the germline ends. From germline, CDR1 is SNHLY and CDR2 FYNNEI. The CDR3 is 12 amino acids. The DNA for the CDR3 is TGTGCCAGAACATCGGGGAATTCACCCCTCCACTTT. Translated: CARTSGNSPLHF.

CDR3 coding DNA: TGTGCCAGCAGCTTTTCAGGGGATAAATACAATGAGCAGTTCTTC. This translates into CASSFSGDKYNEQFF. This chain links TRBV7-6 with TRBJ2-1, with a possible D match to TRBD1 (6 bases). CDR3 size: 15 residues. Germline values: CDR1 SGHVS, CDR2 FNYEAQ. Trimming cost V 3 bases and J 4 bases, with 13 bases left between them.

The chain is built from TRBV5-4 and TRBJ2-1, with 8 bases that match TRBD2. This CDR3 comprises 15 residues. J lost 9 bases, V lost 3 bases, and 11 bases had no gene match. Germline V gives CDR1 SGHNT, CDR2 YYREEE (reference sequence). CDR3 region: CASSSPGLGAAEQFF. In nucleotides, the CDR3 is TGTGCCAGCAGCTCGCCGGGACTAGGGGCGGCTGAGCAGTTCTTC. The full variable domain, with the rest looked up from reference TRBV5-4 and TRBJ2-1, is ETGVTQSPTHLIKTRGQQVTLRCSSQSGHNTVSWYQQALGQGPQFIFQYYREEENGRGNFPPRFSGLQFPNYSSELNVNALELDDSALYLCASSSPGLGAAEQFFGPGTRLTVL.

The gene calls are TRBV7-9 and TRBJ1-2, with D unclear. This CDR3 has 13 amino acids. Trimming took 4 bases from V and 2 from J, leaving 8 bases between them. The germline CDR1 and CDR2 sequences are SEHNR and FQNEAQ (reference sequence). The CDR3, as DNA: TGTGCCAGCAGCTCAGTCCCGAACTATGGCTACACCTTC. Its protein is CASSSVPNYGYTF.

J is TRBJ2-5 and V is TRBV19, with 10 bases matching TRBD2. Germline-derived CDR1 and CDR2 are LNHDA and SQIVND (reference sequence). V trimming: 4 bases; J trimming: 4 bases; junction bases outside the gene matches: 18. The CDR3 has 19 amino acids. CDR3 protein: CASSKRQASGSWIGETQYF. The CDR3 DNA sequence: TGTGCCAGTAGTAAACGACAAGCTAGCGGGAGTTGGATCGGAGAGACCCAGTACTTC.

The CDR3 spells CATSRENNYGYTF. The CDR3 DNA reads TGTGCCACCTCGAGGGAGAACAACTATGGCTACACCTTC. The chain joins TRBV6-5 to TRBJ1-2; D not certain. There are 13 residues in the CDR3. The germline V and J ends were trimmed by 10 bases and 2 bases, with 14 bases remaining between them. Germline loops: CDR1 MNHEY, CDR2 SVGAGI.

This chain uses TRBV5-1 with TRBJ1-1, with TRBD1 identical over 7 bases. CDR1 SGHRS and CDR2 YFSETQ come from the germline V gene. The CDR3 length is 15 residues. V shed 0 bases and J 4 bases; nucleotides not matched to a gene: 6. The CDR3 protein is CASSLAKGATTEAFF. As DNA, the CDR3 is TGCGCCAGCAGCTTGGCCAAGGGGGCGACCACTGAAGCTTTCTTT. Filled out from reference TRBV5-1 and TRBJ1-1, the complete variable domain reads KAGVTQTPRYLIKTRGQQVTLSCSPISGHRSVSWYQQTPGQGLQFLFEYFSETQRNKGNFPGRFSGRQFSNSRSEMNVSTLELGDSALYLCASSLAKGATTEAFFGQGTRLTVV.

V gene TRBV28 combines with J gene TRBJ1-3; a weak D match, TRBD1 (6 bases). This CDR3 is built from 15 residues. Germline V gives CDR1 MDHEN, CDR2 SYDVKM. The V end was cut by 5 bases, the J end by 6 bases, with 17 bases between. The CDR3 sequence: CASSRQARLLNTIYF. CDR3 coding DNA: TGTGCCAGCAGTCGACAGGCCCGGCTGCTAAACACCATATATTTT.

In this sample, this clone turned up once. This sequence joins TRBV10-3 and TRBJ2-7; tentative D call: TRBD2 (6 bases). V gave up 4 bases and J gave up 3 bases, with 16 bases separating them. This CDR3 comprises 15 residues. Germline V gene lookup returns CDR1 ENHRY and CDR2 SYGVKD. The CDR3 bases are TGTGCCATCAGTGCGGAAGCTAGCGTAGACTACGAGCAGTACTTC. Amino acids: CAISAEASVDYEQYF.